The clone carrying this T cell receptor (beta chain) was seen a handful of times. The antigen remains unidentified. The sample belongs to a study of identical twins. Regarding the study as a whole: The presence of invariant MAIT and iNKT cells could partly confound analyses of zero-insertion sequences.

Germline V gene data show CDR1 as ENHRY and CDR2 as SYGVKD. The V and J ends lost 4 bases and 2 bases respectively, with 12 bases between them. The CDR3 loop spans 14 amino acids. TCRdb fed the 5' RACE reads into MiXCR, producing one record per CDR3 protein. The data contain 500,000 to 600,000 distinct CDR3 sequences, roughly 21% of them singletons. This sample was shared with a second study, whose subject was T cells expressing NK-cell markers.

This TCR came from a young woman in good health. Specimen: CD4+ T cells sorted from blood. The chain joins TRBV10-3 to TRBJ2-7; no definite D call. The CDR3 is CAISVSSVPYEQYF. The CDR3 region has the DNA TGTGCCATCAGTGTATCGTCGGTGCCCTACGAGCAGTACTTC.